The 4 T cell receptor beta chains presented below share a single source sample, sequenced in a study of T cells in women clearing cervical HPV infection. Profiled with immunoSEQ multiplex PCR; TCRdb holds only in-frame clones, not every one. The sample data list some 31,000 clones. Sequences were obtained from blood buffy coat. The receptors were sampled from a woman aged 18 to 75 with a cervical HPV16 infection that either progressed to CIN3+ or cleared (not recorded which).

Concerning this clone itself: Sequencing ends 3 residues short of the CDR3 end; the germline J gene provides the rest. The chain couples TRBV5-1 to TRBJ1-4; 7 positions agree with TRBD1. From germline, CDR1 is SGHRS and CDR2 YFSETQ. The CDR3 is 15 amino acids. V gave up 4 bases and J gave up 3 bases; unmatched junction bases: 6. The covered CDR3 bases are TGCGCCAGCAGCCGAAAGCAGGGGGCTAATGAAAAA. It is translated as CASSRKQGANEK. The whole CDR3 sequence is CASSRKQGANEKLFF.

Turning to this clone: The read gets to within 3 residues of the CDR3 end, and the germline J gene fills in the rest. This chain joins TRBV7-2 and TRBJ2-1, with TRBD2 matching over 8 bases. The CDR3 covers 14 residues. Losses at the gene ends were 5 bases for V and 8 bases for J; bases not matched to a gene: 8. Germline V lookup: CDR1 SGHTA, CDR2 FQGNSA. The chain's CDR3 is CASSELAGFDEQFF. CDR3 DNA (partial): TGTGCCAGCAGCGAGTTAGCGGGATTCGATGAG.

Points on this clone: The read terminates 3 residues before the CDR3 end, so the remaining end is supplied by the germline J gene. The rearrangement links TRBV10-2 to TRBJ2-5; 8 bases are shared with TRBD1. J lost 4 bases, V lost 6 bases, and 7 bases had no gene match. The CDR3 contains 14 residues. Germline CDR1 and CDR2: WSHSY and SAAADI. The CDR3 region is CASRGQGEGETQYF. The part of the CDR3 DNA that was read is TGCGCCAGCAGAGGACAGGGTGAAGGAGAGACC.

A word on this clone: The read stops 3 residues short of the end of the CDR3; the missing end is completed from the germline J gene. This chain joins TRBV20-1 and TRBJ2-7; D might be TRBD1 (6 bases). V was pared by 3 bases and J by 2 bases, with 11 bases between. Germline V gene lookup returns CDR1 DFQATT and CDR2 SNEGSKA (reference sequence). This CDR3 contains 13 residues. Incomplete CDR3 DNA: TGCAGTGCTAGTTCAAAGGGGGCCTACGAG. This translates into CSASSKGAYE. The CDR3 in its entirety is CSASSKGAYEQYF.